The 3 T cell receptor beta chains listed next were all sequenced from one sample in a study of neoadjuvant anti-PD-1 for oral cavity cancer. Here immunoSEQ multiplex PCR was the method, and the copy in TCRdb shows in-frame clones only, minus some. Of roughly 36,000 clones in the sample, around two fifths were seen once. Sample time point: after neoadjuvant nivolumab, at surgical resection. The specimen was tumor tissue, collected after nivolumab (anti-PD-1) treatment. Source of these receptors: a person between 35 and 79 years old with oral cavity squamous cell carcinoma.

This clone showed up just a few times. This chain links TRBV7-8 with TRBJ2-1, with 10 bases fitting TRBD2. The CDR3 spans 15 residues. The V segment lost 2 bases and the J segment 4 bases; nucleotides outside the gene matches: 2. CDR1 and CDR2 (germline): SGHVS, FQNEAQ. CDR3 sequence (DNA): TGTGCCAGCAGCTTAACAGCGGGAGGGTACAATGAGCAGTTCTTC. This codes for CASSLTAGGYNEQFF.

This clone was picked up a small number of times. The chain has TRBV30 and TRBJ1-2; D unclear. Trimming shortened V by 0 bases and J by 10 bases, and 9 bases separated the two germline ends. This CDR3 comprises 11 residues. CDR1 and CDR2 from the germline V gene are GTSNPN and SVGIG (reference sequence). The CDR3 loop is CAWSVSGDYTF. The CDR3 bases are TGTGCCTGGAGTGTATCGGGTGACTACACCTTC.

This clone was found a few times. V gene TRBV20-1 combines with J gene TRBJ2-7; D gene uncertain. V shed 0 bases and J shed 9 bases, with 9 bases lying between them. Germline CDR1 and CDR2: DFQATT and SNEGSKA (reference sequence). The CDR3 runs to 11 residues. The CDR3 region is CSAREGLRQYF. The CDR3, as DNA: TGCAGTGCTAGAGAGGGTCTTCGGCAGTACTTC.